Detailed here is one T cell receptor beta chain. The sample originates from a study of blood T cells in healthy people across ages. In the study overall: When template switching was applied, about one barcoded beta molecule was captured per two T cells.

The authors ran a second PCR of roughly 6 to 12 cycles using a sample-barcoded 5' primer and a J-beta primer mix. Each cDNA molecule, via a template-switch adaptor with 12 random nucleotides, was tagged. Every sample returned 2.5 million or more CDR3-containing paired-end reads. MiXCR, applied by TCRdb to the 5' RACE reads, yields one record per CDR3 protein. The sample lists 790,000 or so distinct CDR3 sequences, around 50% occurring once. This CDR3 spans 15 amino acids. Trimming took 5 bases from V and 9 from J, leaving 19 bases between them. Germline loops: CDR1 SGHTA, CDR2 FQGTGA. V usage is TRBV7-3 and J usage is TRBJ2-2; D gene unclear. This clonotype originated in an elderly man in good health. The material sequenced was blood. The CDR3 DNA reads as TGTGCCAGCAGCGTATCCCCGAGCCCCCCGCGGGAGCTGTTTTTT. It is translated as CASSVSPSPPRELFF.